The 17 T cell receptor beta chains reported below all come from one sample, sequenced in a study of shared clonotypes between healthy human individuals. Repertoires were generated with immunoSEQ multiplex PCR, while TCRdb's copy carries only in-frame clones and drops some. This table has about 2.1 million clones, 85% to 95% appearing once. Naive CD8 cells lacked CD45RO, underwent positive selection for CCR7 and left out terminally differentiated effector memory CD45RA+ cells. Source material: naive CD8+ T cells from PBMCs. All receptors come from a man aged 18-30 years in good health. Some clones in this sample may be carry-over from other donors' samples.

This rearrangement joins TRBV4-2 to TRBJ2-7; possible D gene TRBD1, 6 bases. CDR3 length: 13 amino acids. Germline V CDR1 and CDR2: LGHNA, YNFKEQ. Trimming pared 4 bases from V and 2 bases from J, leaving 9 bases between. The CDR3 reads CASSPTGTYEQYF. DNA for the CDR3: TGTGCCAGCAGCCCCACAGGGACCTACGAGCAGTACTTC.

The V and J genes are TRBV6-4 and TRBJ2-2; 7 bases fit TRBD2. The junction had 5 bases not matched to a gene; V was cut back by 6 bases and J by 4 bases. Germline lookup yields CDR1 MRHNA and CDR2 SNTAGT. This CDR3 has 14 residues. CDR3 loop: CASSNSGITGELFF. The CDR3 bases are TGTGCCAGCAGCAACAGCGGGATCACCGGGGAGCTGTTTTTT.

The V and J genes are TRBV7-9 and TRBJ1-2; no definite D call. Trimming removed 8 bases at V and 2 bases at J, with 6 bases between. Per germline, CDR1 SEHNR and CDR2 FQNEAQ (reference sequence). The CDR3 has 11 amino acids. The CDR3, as DNA: TGTGCCAGCGGAGAAAACTATGGCTACACCTTC. Protein: CASGENYGYTF.

This clone occurred a few times. Other DNA sequences within the sample encode an identical CDR3. The V gene is TRBV25-1, the J gene TRBJ2-7, with no clear D. Germline V lookup: CDR1 MGHDK, CDR2 SYGVNS. V gave up 3 bases and J gave up 3 bases, with 3 bases separating them. This CDR3 spans 11 amino acids. CDR3 sequence reads: CASSDSYEQYF. For the CDR3, the DNA is TGTGCCAGCAGTGACAGCTACGAGCAGTACTTC.

This rearrangement joins TRBV11-2 to TRBJ2-7, with D possibly matching TRBD1 (5 bases). The germline CDR1 and CDR2 sequences are SGHAT and FQNNGV. The V and J ends lost 1 base and 4 bases respectively, with 8 bases between them. The length of the CDR3 is 13 residues. The CDR3 sequence is CASSLVRDYEQYF. DNA for the CDR3: TGTGCCAGCAGCTTAGTCAGGGATTACGAGCAGTACTTC.

The chain carries TRBV2 and TRBJ2-5; 8 positions agree with TRBD2. Germline V gives CDR1 SNHLY, CDR2 FYNNEI. CDR3 length: 16 amino acids. V shed 3 bases, J shed 4 bases, and the junction held 10 bases outside the gene matches. The CDR3 region is CASSDRREGLGETQYF. CDR3 DNA: TGTGCCAGCAGTGATAGACGGGAGGGCCTGGGAGAGACCCAGTACTTC. Full variable domain (missing parts from reference TRBV2 and TRBJ2-5): EPEVTQTPSHQVTQMGQEVILRCVPISNHLYFYWYRQILGQKVEFLVSFYNNEISEKSEIFDDQFSVERPDGSNFTLKIRSTKLEDSAMYFCASSDRREGLGETQYFGPGTRLLVL.

V usage is TRBV7-2 and J usage is TRBJ2-3; 12 bases match TRBD2. The CDR3 loop spans 17 amino acids. V dropped 4 bases and J dropped 5; count of bases not matched to a gene: 10. Germline V gives CDR1 SGHTA, CDR2 FQGNSA. The CDR3 nucleotides read TGTGCCAGCAGCTCACCGCTAGCGGGAGGGCCGAGAGATACGCAGTATTTT. Translation gives CASSSPLAGGPRDTQYF.

On this clone: The same CDR3 arises from other DNA sequences in this sample as well. This chain connects TRBV6-6 to TRBJ2-7; 7 nucleotides align to TRBD1. Germline CDR1 MNHNY, CDR2 SVGAGI (reference sequence). With V trimmed by 5 bases and J by 0 bases, 4 bases remained unmatched. This CDR3 has 14 amino acids. CDR3 sequence: CASSLRDSSYEQYF. The CDR3 DNA reads TGTGCCAGCAGTCTTCGGGACAGCTCCTACGAGCAGTACTTC.

The V gene is TRBV9, the J gene TRBJ1-2, with TRBD1 matching 9 bases. The CDR3 is 16 amino acids. CDR1 and CDR2 from the germline V gene are SGDLS and YYNGEE. J gave up 0 bases and V 3 bases, and 6 bases lay outside the gene matches. CDR3 in amino acids: CASSGSQGAPNYGYTF. The CDR3 coding sequence is TGTGCCAGCAGCGGATCACAGGGGGCGCCTAACTATGGCTACACCTTC.

V usage is TRBV30 and J usage is TRBJ2-7; the match to TRBD2 covers 8 bases. V trimming: 4 bases; J trimming: 1 base; junction bases outside the gene matches: 9. The CDR3 is made up of 15 amino acids. Germline CDR1 GTSNPN, CDR2 SVGIG (reference sequence). The CDR3 DNA reads as TGTGCCTGGAATCCCGTAGCGGGGCGGTCCTACGAGCAGTACTTC. This gives the protein CAWNPVAGRSYEQYF.

The table lists this clone with a count of one. The V call is TRBV28, the J call TRBJ2-3; TRBD2 might be the D (5 bases). V was clipped by 5 bases and J by 10 bases, with 13 bases between them. This CDR3 contains 12 residues. Germline lookup yields CDR1 MDHEN and CDR2 SYDVKM. The CDR3 bases are TGTGCCAGCAGTCCCCCAGCGGTTGCGCAGTATTTT. It is translated as CASSPPAVAQYF.

CDR3 sequence (DNA): TGTGCCAGTAGTATAGATCCCAGGGCGGCAGCTAACACCGGGGAGCTGTTTTTT. This translates into CASSIDPRAAANTGELFF. The rearrangement joins TRBV19 to TRBJ2-2; weak D call: TRBD1 (5 bases). V was shortened by 0 bases and J by 2 bases, with 16 bases between the two germline ends. Germline V gene lookup returns CDR1 LNHDA and CDR2 SQIVND (reference sequence). The CDR3 runs 18 residues.

This chain links TRBV14 with TRBJ2-5, with 9 bases lining up with TRBD2. The germline gives CDR1 SGHDN, CDR2 FVKESK. CDR3 length: 16 amino acids. Trimming cost V 4 bases and J 2 bases; bases outside gene matches: 8. The CDR3 loop reads CASSPARLAGQETQYF. The CDR3 coding sequence is TGTGCCAGCAGCCCCGCCCGCCTAGCGGGACAAGAGACCCAGTACTTC. Looking up the rest from reference TRBV14 and TRBJ2-5 gives the full variable domain: EAGVTQFPSHSVIEKGQTVTLRCDPISGHDNLYWYRRVMGKEIKFLLHFVKESKQDESGMPNNRFLAERTGGTYSTLKVQPAELEDSGVYFCASSPARLAGQETQYFGPGTRLLVL.

This chain connects TRBV7-9 to TRBJ2-1; 12 bases map to TRBD2. In germline, CDR1 is SEHNR, CDR2 FQNEAQ (reference sequence). The CDR3 runs to 14 residues. V dropped 11 bases and J dropped 9; count of bases not matched to a gene: 11. The CDR3 sequence: CAEHSSGRAVEQFF. The CDR3 DNA is TGTGCCGAACACTCTAGCGGGAGGGCCGTTGAGCAGTTCTTC.

The chain uses TRBV27 and TRBJ2-7, with unresolved D. Germline V CDR1 and CDR2: MNHEY, SMNVEV (reference sequence). Trimming took off 6 bases at V and 4 bases at J, with 7 bases between the two ends. The length of the CDR3 is 11 residues. In nucleotides, the CDR3 is TGTGCCAGCAGGGCTCTTTACGAGCAGTACTTC. Translation: CASRALYEQYF.

The chain uses TRBV7-8 and TRBJ2-7; 9 bases line up with TRBD2. CDR1 is SGHVS, CDR2 FQNEAQ, per germline. J gave up 2 bases and V 3 bases, and 23 bases lay outside the gene matches. The CDR3 sequence is 21 residues long. CDR3 in amino acids: CASSFFFDHRVTSGPTYEQYF. CDR3 bases: TGTGCCAGCAGCTTTTTTTTCGATCACAGGGTAACTAGCGGGCCAACCTACGAGCAGTACTTC.

The chain couples TRBV5-4 to TRBJ1-2, with D possibly being TRBD1 (6 bases). Germline loops: CDR1 SGHNT, CDR2 YYREEE (reference sequence). This CDR3 spans 14 amino acids. Trimming removed 2 bases at V and 13 bases at J, with 21 bases between. The CDR3 is CASSFWSPGHAPTF. The CDR3 nucleotides are TGTGCCAGCAGCTTTTGGTCCCCGGGACACGCACCCACCTTC.